A single sample gave rise to the 21 T cell receptor beta chains below, sequenced in a study of blood T cell repertoires in COVID-19. Data came from immunoSEQ multiplex PCR; TCRdb stores just in-frame clones and leaves some out. The top ten hold around 15% of the sample, which has roughly 50,000 clones, 75% to 90% seen once. The sequenced material came from peripheral blood. Receptor source: a woman in her fifties or sixties with active COVID-19.

CDR3 region: CASSVDRGVSPLHF. The CDR3, as DNA: TGTGCCAGCAGTGTTGACAGGGGAGTTTCACCCCTCCACTTT. The rearrangement links TRBV28 to TRBJ1-6; 8 nucleotides line up with TRBD1. Trimming cost V 5 bases and J 9 bases; bases outside gene matches: 6. The CDR3 has 14 residues. From germline, CDR1 is MDHEN and CDR2 SYDVKM.

The chain is built from TRBV7-3 and TRBJ2-2, with no clear D. This CDR3 has 17 residues. V was pared by 5 bases and J by 0 bases, with 16 bases between. Germline CDR1 and CDR2: SGHTA and FQGTGA. The CDR3 nucleotides read TGTGCCAGCAGCCCCAAGGTCGGTGACTCGAACACCGGGGAGCTGTTTTTT. This gives the protein CASSPKVGDSNTGELFF.

V and J are TRBV4-1 and TRBJ2-3; 14 nucleotides match TRBD2. V lost 1 base to trimming and J lost 4 bases; unmatched junction nucleotides: 4. From germline, CDR1 is MGHRA and CDR2 YSYEKL. This CDR3 spans 17 amino acids. The CDR3 coding sequence is TGCGCCAGCAGCCAAGGGACTAGCGGGGGGTTGGCAGATACGCAGTATTTT. Translation: CASSQGTSGGLADTQYF.

The genes are TRBV12-5 and TRBJ2-1, with TRBD1 matching over 9 bases. This CDR3 spans 14 amino acids. CDR1 is LGHNT, CDR2 FRNRAP, per germline. V lost 7 bases to trimming and J lost 4 bases; unmatched junction nucleotides: 5. In DNA form, the CDR3 reads TGTGCTAGTGCCGTGACAGGGGGATACAATGAGCAGTTCTTC. The encoded protein is CASAVTGGYNEQFF.

The chain uses TRBV15 and TRBJ2-3, with a weak D call TRBD2 (6 bases). Germline loops: CDR1 LNHNV, CDR2 YYDKDF (reference sequence). The CDR3 is 15 residues long. V was trimmed by 1 base and J by 2 bases, leaving 10 bases between them. CDR3 nucleotide sequence: TGTGCCACCAGCAGAGCACTAGCACTCACAGATACGCAGTATTTT. Protein sequence: CATSRALALTDTQYF.

V usage is TRBV19 and J usage is TRBJ2-5, with 12 bases that match TRBD2. The length of the CDR3 is 15 residues. With 5 bases clipped from V and 4 bases from J, the junction kept 5 bases outside the gene matches. The germline gives CDR1 LNHDA, CDR2 SQIVND (reference sequence). CDR3 in amino acids: CASSQLAGGGETQYF. The DNA of the CDR3 is TGTGCCAGTAGTCAACTAGCGGGGGGAGGAGAGACCCAGTACTTC.

The V gene is TRBV19, the J gene TRBJ1-1; a possible D gene is TRBD1 (5 bases). Per germline, CDR1 LNHDA and CDR2 SQIVND (reference sequence). Trimming pared 3 bases from V and 2 bases from J, leaving 10 bases between. This CDR3 has 14 residues. The CDR3 protein is CASSIGAGNTEAFF. Written as DNA, the CDR3 is TGTGCCAGTAGTATTGGGGCCGGAAACACTGAAGCTTTCTTT. The complete variable domain, with remaining parts taken from reference TRBV19 and TRBJ1-1, reads DGGITQSPKYLFRKEGQNVTLSCEQNLNHDAMYWYRQDPGQGLRLIYYSQIVNDFQKGDIAEGYSVSREKKESFPLTVTSAQKNPTAFYLCASSIGAGNTEAFFGQGTRLTVV.

The chain carries TRBV4-3 and TRBJ2-3; 8 bases are shared with TRBD2. Germline V CDR1 and CDR2: LGHNA, YSLEER. The CDR3 covers 16 residues. Trimming cost V 1 base and J 2 bases; bases outside gene matches: 5. The CDR3 reads CASSQGKRGITDTQYF. CDR3 sequence (DNA): TGCGCCAGCAGCCAAGGGAAGCGGGGGATCACAGATACGCAGTATTTT.

This clone was observed a few times. V and J are TRBV4-3 and TRBJ1-6, with D uncertain. CDR3 length: 17 amino acids. The V end lost 0 bases, the J end lost 0 bases, and 9 bases lay between the germline ends. CDR1 is LGHNA and CDR2 is YSLEER in the germline V gene. In nucleotides, the CDR3 is TGCGCCAGCAGCCAAGAAGACTTAATCTCCTATAATTCACCCCTCCACTTT. Amino acids: CASSQEDLISYNSPLHF.

V and J are TRBV11-2 and TRBJ1-2; the D gene is possibly TRBD1 (5 bases). Per germline, CDR1 SGHAT and CDR2 FQNNGV. V was clipped by 2 bases and J by 1 base, with 11 bases between them. This CDR3 has 15 residues. The CDR3 protein is CASSLKRRDNYGYTF. DNA for the CDR3: TGTGCCAGCAGCTTAAAGCGCAGGGATAACTATGGCTACACCTTC.

The chain has TRBV3-1 (or the pseudogene TRBV3-2) and TRBJ2-3, with TRBD2 matching over 8 bases. Per germline, CDR1 LGHDT and CDR2 YNNKEL (reference sequence). The CDR3 is made up of 17 amino acids. Unmatched junction bases numbered 9, after V lost 1 base and J lost 3 bases. The CDR3, as DNA: TGTGCCAGCAGCCAAGTCCCCGGGGGGGGGCTAACAGATACGCAGTATTTT. It translates to CASSQVPGGGLTDTQYF.

The chain recombines TRBV19 with TRBJ2-2; 12 bases align to TRBD2. CDR3 length equals 15 residues. V lost 5 bases and J lost 5; bases outside the gene matches: 3. CDR1 and CDR2 (germline): LNHDA, SQIVND (reference sequence). The CDR3 nucleotides are TGTGCCAGTAGTCTAACTAGCGGGGGGACCGGGGAGCTGTTTTTT. Translated: CASSLTSGGTGELFF.

The chain has TRBV27 and TRBJ1-5; 7 nucleotides line up with TRBD1. Germline trimming cut 2 bases from V and 3 bases from J; bases unmatched to any gene: 4. The CDR3 loop spans 15 amino acids. CDR1 and CDR2 from the germline V gene are MNHEY and SMNVEV (reference sequence). Here the CDR3 DNA reads TGTGCCAGCAGTTTAGGGGGGACAGCCAATCAGCCCCAGCATTTT. It yields the protein CASSLGGTANQPQHF.

The V gene is TRBV27, the J gene TRBJ2-7; no reliable D call. CDR3 length: 12 amino acids. Germline CDR1 reads MNHEY; CDR2 reads SMNVEV (reference sequence). Deletions cut 5 bases from V and 5 bases from J, with 10 bases between. The CDR3 nucleotides read TGTGCCAGCAGTCCTCCAGGCCACGAGCAGTACTTC. Translating gives CASSPPGHEQYF.

The rearrangement links TRBV3-1 (or the pseudogene TRBV3-2) to TRBJ2-7, with 9 bases that match TRBD1. The CDR3 loop spans 15 amino acids. V shed 2 bases and J 5 bases; nucleotides not matched to a gene: 7. The germline gives CDR1 LGHDT, CDR2 YNNKEL (reference sequence). In DNA form, the CDR3 reads TGTGCCAGCAGCCAACCAGGGACAGGGCCCCACGAGCAGTACTTC. Translated, it gives CASSQPGTGPHEQYF.

The rearrangement links TRBV10-3 to TRBJ2-1; 11 bases are a match to TRBD2. Germline-derived CDR1 and CDR2 are ENHRY and SYGVKD. The V and J ends lost 6 bases and 8 bases, in that order; junction bases with no gene match: 6. The CDR3 is 14 amino acids. CDR3 bases: TGTGCCATCAGGGCTAGCGGGGGGAAGGATGAGCAGTTCTTC. Translating it yields CAIRASGGKDEQFF.

The J gene is TRBJ1-5, the V gene TRBV6-1; tentative D call: TRBD1 (6 bases). Germline V gives CDR1 MNHNS, CDR2 SASEGT. The length of the CDR3 is 15 residues. Trimming removed 0 bases at V and 7 bases at J, with 13 bases between. Here the CDR3 reads CASSEARGFEQPQHF. The CDR3 DNA reads as TGTGCCAGCAGTGAAGCAAGGGGGTTCGAACAGCCCCAGCATTTT.

The count of this clone is one. The chain employs TRBV7-3 and TRBJ2-3, with TRBD2 as a possible D gene (6 bases). V dropped 2 bases and J dropped 3 bases, with 9 bases sitting between them. Germline V CDR1 and CDR2: SGHTA, FQGTGA. There are 14 residues in the CDR3. DNA for the CDR3: TGTGCCAGCAGCTTAGCGGGGAGGACAGATACGCAGTATTTT. Its protein product is CASSLAGRTDTQYF.

The V and J genes are TRBV7-9 and TRBJ1-6; TRBD1 agrees at 8 bases. The CDR3 covers 17 residues. Per germline, CDR1 SEHNR and CDR2 FQNEAQ (reference sequence). Trimming cost V 3 bases and J 7 bases; bases outside gene matches: 11. CDR3 coding DNA: TGTGCCAGCAGCTTGGGCAGGGGGCAAGTTAGGAATTCACCCCTCCACTTT. Amino acid sequence: CASSLGRGQVRNSPLHF.

The V call is TRBV5-1, the J call TRBJ2-1; 8 nucleotides line up with TRBD1. The CDR3 is 19 residues long. Trimming cost V 0 bases and J 3 bases; bases outside gene matches: 14. CDR1 is SGHRS, CDR2 YFSETQ, per germline. CDR3 loop: CASSLAPRTGRAFYNEQFF. The CDR3 region has the DNA TGCGCCAGCAGCTTGGCCCCACGGACAGGGCGGGCGTTCTACAATGAGCAGTTCTTC.

This clone has a handful of counts. The rearrangement uses TRBV7-9 and TRBJ2-2; a possible D gene is TRBD1 (6 bases). Germline CDR1 and CDR2: SEHNR and FQNEAQ (reference sequence). CDR3 length equals 14 residues. V lost 3 bases and J lost 9, with 14 bases in between. DNA for the CDR3: TGTGCCAGCAGCTTTCTGGACAGTCTGAGGGAGCTGTTTTTT. It encodes CASSFLDSLRELFF.